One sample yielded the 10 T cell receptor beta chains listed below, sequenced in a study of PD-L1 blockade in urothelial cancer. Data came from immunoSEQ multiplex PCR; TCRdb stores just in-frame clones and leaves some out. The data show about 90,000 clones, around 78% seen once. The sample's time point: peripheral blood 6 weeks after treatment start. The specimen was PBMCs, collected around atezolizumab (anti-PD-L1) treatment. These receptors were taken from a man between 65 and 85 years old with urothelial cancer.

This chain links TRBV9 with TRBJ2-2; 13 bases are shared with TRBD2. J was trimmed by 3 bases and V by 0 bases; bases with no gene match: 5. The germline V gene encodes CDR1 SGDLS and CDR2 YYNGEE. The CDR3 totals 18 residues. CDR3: CASSVELAGGQDTGELFF. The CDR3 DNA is TGTGCCAGCAGCGTAGAACTAGCGGGGGGGCAGGACACCGGGGAGCTGTTTTTT.

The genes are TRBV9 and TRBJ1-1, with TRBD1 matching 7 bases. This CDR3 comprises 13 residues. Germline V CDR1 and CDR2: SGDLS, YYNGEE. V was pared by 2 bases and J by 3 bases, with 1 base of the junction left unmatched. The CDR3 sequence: CASSVQGDTEAFF. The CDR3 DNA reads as TGTGCCAGCAGCGTGCAGGGGGACACTGAAGCTTTCTTT.

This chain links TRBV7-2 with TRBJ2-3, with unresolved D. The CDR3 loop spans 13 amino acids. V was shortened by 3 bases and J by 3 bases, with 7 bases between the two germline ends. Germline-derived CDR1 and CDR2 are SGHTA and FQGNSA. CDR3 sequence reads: CASSFPPTDTQYF. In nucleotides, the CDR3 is TGTGCCAGCAGCTTCCCTCCGACAGATACGCAGTATTTT.

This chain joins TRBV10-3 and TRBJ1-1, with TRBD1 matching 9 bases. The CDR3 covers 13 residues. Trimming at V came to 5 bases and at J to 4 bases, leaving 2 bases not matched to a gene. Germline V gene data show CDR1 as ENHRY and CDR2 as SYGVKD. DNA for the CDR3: TGTGCCATCAGTAAGACAGGGGGCACTGAAGCTTTCTTT. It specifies CAISKTGGTEAFF.

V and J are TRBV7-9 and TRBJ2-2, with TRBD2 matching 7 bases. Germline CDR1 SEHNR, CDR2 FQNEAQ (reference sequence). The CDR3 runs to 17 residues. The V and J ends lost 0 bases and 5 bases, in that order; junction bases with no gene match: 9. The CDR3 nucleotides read TGTGCCAGCAGCTTAGCTGGCAGCGGGATATCGACCGGGGAGCTGTTTTTT. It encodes CASSLAGSGISTGELFF.

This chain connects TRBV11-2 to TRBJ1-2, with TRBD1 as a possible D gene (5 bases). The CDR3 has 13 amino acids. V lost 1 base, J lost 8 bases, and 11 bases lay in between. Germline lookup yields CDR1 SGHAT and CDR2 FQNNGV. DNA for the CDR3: TGTGCCAGCAGCTTAGGGGCCCAGGGCGGCTACACCTTC. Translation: CASSLGAQGGYTF. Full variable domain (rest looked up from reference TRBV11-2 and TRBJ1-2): EAGVAQSPRYKIIEKRQSVAFWCNPISGHATLYWYQQILGQGPKLLIQFQNNGVVDDSQLPKDRFSAERLKGVDSTLKIQPAKLEDSAVYLCASSLGAQGGYTFGSGTRLTVV.

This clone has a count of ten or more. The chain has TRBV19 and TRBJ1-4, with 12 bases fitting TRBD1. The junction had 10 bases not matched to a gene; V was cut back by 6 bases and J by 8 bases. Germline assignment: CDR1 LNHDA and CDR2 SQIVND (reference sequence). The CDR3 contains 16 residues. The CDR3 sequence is CASSGGTGGVWEKLFF. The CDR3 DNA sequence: TGTGCCAGTAGCGGTGGGACAGGGGGCGTTTGGGAAAAACTGTTTTTT.

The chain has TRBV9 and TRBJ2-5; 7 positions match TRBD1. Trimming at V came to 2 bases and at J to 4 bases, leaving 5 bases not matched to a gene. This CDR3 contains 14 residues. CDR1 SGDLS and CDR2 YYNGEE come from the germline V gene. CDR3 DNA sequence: TGTGCCAGCAGCGTCGGGACAGCCCGAGAGACCCAGTACTTC. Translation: CASSVGTARETQYF.

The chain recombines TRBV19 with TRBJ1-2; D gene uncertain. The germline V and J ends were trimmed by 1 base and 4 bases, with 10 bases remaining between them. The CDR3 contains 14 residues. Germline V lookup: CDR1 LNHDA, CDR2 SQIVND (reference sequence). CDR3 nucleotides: TGTGCCAGTAGTATAGGAGAGGAACTCTATGGCTACACCTTC. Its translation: CASSIGEELYGYTF.

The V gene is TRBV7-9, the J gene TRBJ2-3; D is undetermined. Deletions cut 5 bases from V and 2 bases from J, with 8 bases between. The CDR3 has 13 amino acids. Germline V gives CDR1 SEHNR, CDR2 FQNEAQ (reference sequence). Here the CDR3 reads CASSPQATDTQYF. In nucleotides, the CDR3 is TGTGCCAGCAGCCCCCAAGCCACAGATACGCAGTATTTT.